The 20 T cell receptor beta chains below were found in one sample sequenced in a study of post-analysis software for immune sequencing data. Whole-study findings and limits: The study found TRBV5-6, TRBV5-1 and TRBV20-1 among a handful of TRBV segments more frequent in patients than controls.

For these TCRs, the target antigens are not known. TCR beta cDNA libraries had unique molecular identifiers. TCRdb used MiXCR to reprocess the PCR reads, holding one entry per CDR3 protein. The sample shows fewer than 850,000 distinct CDR3 sequences, 25% to 30% of them seen only once. The specimen sequenced was blood. The receptors were sampled from a girl aged 5-17 years with multiple sclerosis.

The chain joins TRBV20-1 to TRBJ2-7, with 14 bases aligning to TRBD2. The V segment lost 0 bases and the J segment 0 bases; nucleotides outside the gene matches: 4. CDR3 size: 17 residues. Germline V CDR1 and CDR2: DFQATT, SNEGSKA (reference sequence). The chain's CDR3 is CSARETSGGASSYEQYF. The CDR3 DNA reads as TGCAGTGCTAGAGAGACTAGCGGGGGGGCGAGCTCCTACGAGCAGTACTTC.

A note on this clonotype: One end of the junction fails to match germline, which may point to a read error. V gene TRBV7-2 combines with J gene TRBJ1-2; weak D call: TRBD1 (6 bases). This CDR3 is built from 16 residues. CDR1 is SGHTA and CDR2 is FQGNSA in the germline V gene. The CDR3 loop reads CACSLDKGRGVDGYTF. DNA for the CDR3: TGTGCCTGCAGCTTAGATAAGGGCAGGGGAGTAGATGGCTACACCTTC.

The table lists this clonotype with a few counts. The chain couples TRBV3-1 to TRBJ1-2; the D gene is possibly TRBD1 (6 bases). V was trimmed by 3 bases and J by 4 bases, leaving 12 bases between them. The CDR3 covers 14 residues. The germline gives CDR1 LGHDT, CDR2 YNNKEL (reference sequence). In DNA, the CDR3 is TGTGCCAGCAGCCAGGGGCAGGGGTTCTATGGCTACACCTTC. It specifies CASSQGQGFYGYTF.

This clonotype has only a few counts. V is TRBV5-1 and J is TRBJ2-5, with TRBD1 identical over 9 bases. V shed 3 bases, J shed 1 base, and the junction held 7 bases outside the gene matches. Germline loops: CDR1 SGHRS, CDR2 YFSETQ. There are 16 residues in the CDR3. The CDR3 spells CASSWDRAIPQETQYF. As DNA, the CDR3 is TGCGCCAGCAGCTGGGACAGGGCAATACCCCAAGAGACCCAGTACTTC. Looking up the rest from reference TRBV5-1 and TRBJ2-5 gives the full variable domain: KAGVTQTPRYLIKTRGQQVTLSCSPISGHRSVSWYQQTPGQGLQFLFEYFSETQRNKGNFPGRFSGRQFSNSRSEMNVSTLELGDSALYLCASSWDRAIPQETQYFGPGTRLLVL.

The chain combines TRBV27 with TRBJ2-1, with 9 positions matching TRBD2. The closer fit of TRBJ2-7 to the DNA end suggests the J call may be wrong. Germline lookup yields CDR1 MNHEY and CDR2 SMNVEV (reference sequence). CDR3 length equals 15 residues. The CDR3 protein is CASSLSSGSICEQYF. Written as DNA, the CDR3 is TGTGCCAGCAGTTTATCTAGCGGGAGCATCTGCGAGCAGTACTTC.

The table lists this clonotype with a few counts. The rearrangement links TRBV4-3 to TRBJ2-7; D gene uncertain. This CDR3 has 16 amino acids. Germline V gives CDR1 LGHNA, CDR2 YSLEER. V was pared by 1 base and J by 0 bases, with 13 bases between. In DNA form, the CDR3 reads TGCGCCAGCAGCCAAGCGCCGTATCCTGGCTCCTACGAGCAGTACTTC. This gives the protein CASSQAPYPGSYEQYF.

This clonotype was observed many times. The genes are TRBV7-9 and TRBJ2-6; no reliable D call. Per the germline V gene, CDR1 is SEHNR and CDR2 is FQNEAQ (reference sequence). This CDR3 contains 16 residues. V lost 0 bases and J lost 0, with 6 bases in between. The CDR3 region has the DNA TGTGCCAGCAGCTTAGCGGGCCGCTCTGGGGCCAACGTCCTGACTTTC. It encodes CASSLAGRSGANVLTF.

The chain links TRBV4-3 to TRBJ2-1; 7 bases are a match to TRBD2. There are 15 residues in the CDR3. The germline V gene has CDR1 LGHNA and CDR2 YSLEER. The J segment lost 10 bases and the V segment lost 1 base, leaving 10 bases of the junction unmatched. The CDR3, as DNA: TGCGCCAGCAGCCAAGTACAGCGGGGCCCTCGGGAGCAGTTCTTC. The encoded protein is CASSQVQRGPREQFF.

This clonotype was counted between two and nine times. This chain uses TRBV7-2 with TRBJ2-3, with TRBD2 identical over 13 bases. V shed 4 bases and J 4 bases; nucleotides not matched to a gene: 2. Germline lookup yields CDR1 SGHTA and CDR2 FQGNSA. The CDR3 contains 15 residues. CDR3 region: CASSYTSGRADTQYF. In nucleotides, the CDR3 is TGTGCCAGCAGCTATACTAGCGGGAGGGCAGATACGCAGTATTTT.

This clonotype was seen only a few times. This sequence joins TRBV18 and TRBJ2-1; D may be TRBD2 (6 bases). This CDR3 region has 14 residues. V was clipped by 3 bases and J by 15 bases, with 21 bases between them. The germline V gene has CDR1 KGHSH and CDR2 LQKENI. The CDR3 DNA reads TGTGCCAGCTCACCCCCGACCGCGGAGGGAAGGCGGTTCTTC. Amino acid sequence: CASSPPTAEGRRFF. Full variable domain (rest looked up from reference TRBV18 and TRBJ2-1): NAGVMQNPRHLVRRRGQEARLRCSPMKGHSHVYWYRQLPEEGLKFMVYLQKENIIDESGMPKERFSAEFPKEGPSILRIQQVVRGDSAAYFCASSPPTAEGRRFFGPGTRLTVL.

This clonotype showed up just a few times. The chain joins TRBV3-1 to TRBJ2-6; 7 nucleotides match TRBD1. The J segment lost 9 bases and the V segment lost 2 bases, leaving 13 bases of the junction unmatched. CDR1 LGHDT and CDR2 YNNKEL come from the germline V gene (reference sequence). The length of the CDR3 is 17 residues. CDR3 DNA: TGTGCCAGCAGCCAACCCCCGTCGGGACAGAGGAACAACGTCCTGACTTTC. Translating it yields CASSQPPSGQRNNVLTF.

This clonotype was picked up a small number of times. This chain uses TRBV4-2 with TRBJ1-4; D perhaps matches TRBD1 (6 bases). V was cut by 3 bases and J by 4 bases, with 12 bases left in between. The germline gives CDR1 LGHNA, CDR2 YNFKEQ. The CDR3 is 15 residues long. The CDR3 is CASSQARGFNEKLFF. The CDR3 DNA follows: TGTGCCAGCAGCCAGGCCAGGGGATTTAATGAAAAACTGTTTTTT.

The J gene is TRBJ2-1, the V gene TRBV5-1; the D gene is possibly TRBD2 (6 bases). CDR1 and CDR2 (germline): SGHRS, YFSETQ. The length of the CDR3 is 14 residues. V shed 2 bases and J shed 6 bases, with 12 bases lying between them. This chain's CDR3 is CASSLSGTSNEQFF. The CDR3, as DNA: TGCGCCAGCAGCTTATCCGGGACTTCCAATGAGCAGTTCTTC.

This clonotype was counted a few times. V usage is TRBV29-1 and J usage is TRBJ2-1; D perhaps matches TRBD2 (7 bases). Trimming removed 2 bases from V and 3 bases from J, with 23 bases in between. From germline, CDR1 is SQVTM and CDR2 ANQGSEA. The CDR3 is 18 residues long. This CDR3 reads CSVEMVRGGAKLYNEQFF. The DNA of the CDR3 is TGCAGCGTTGAAATGGTTAGAGGGGGGGCTAAACTCTACAATGAGCAGTTCTTC.

J is TRBJ1-1 and V is TRBV3-1, with D unresolved. The V end was cut by 0 bases, the J end by 7 bases, with 9 bases between. CDR1 LGHDT and CDR2 YNNKEL come from the germline V gene (reference sequence). The CDR3 consists of 13 residues. The CDR3 protein is CASSQDPRNEAFF. CDR3 DNA sequence: TGTGCCAGCAGCCAAGATCCACGGAATGAAGCTTTCTTT.

CDR3 in DNA: TGTGCCAGCAGCTTAGTGTCAGGGGCCAACATTCAGTACTTC. It specifies CASSLVSGANIQYF. This chain connects TRBV11-2 to TRBJ2-4, with TRBD1 as a possible D gene (6 bases). The CDR3 is made up of 14 amino acids. V lost 1 base to trimming and J lost 7 bases, with 11 bases between them. From germline, CDR1 is SGHAT and CDR2 FQNNGV.

The rearrangement links TRBV29-1 to TRBJ2-5; D is perhaps TRBD1 or TRBD2 (5 bases each). Deletions cut 0 bases from V and 4 bases from J, with 15 bases between. In germline, CDR1 is SQVTM, CDR2 ANQGSEA. The CDR3 loop spans 15 amino acids. CDR3 amino acids: CSVEEGSRDGETQYF. In DNA, the CDR3 is TGCAGCGTTGAAGAGGGGAGCAGGGACGGAGAGACCCAGTACTTC.

Note on this clonotype: Mismatch with germline at one junction end may stem from a read error. The V call is TRBV20-1, the J call TRBJ2-6, with D perhaps TRBD1 (5 bases). From germline, CDR1 is DFQATT and CDR2 SNEGSKA (reference sequence). This CDR3 comprises 15 residues. DNA of the CDR3: TGCAGTGCTAGAGATAGAGGTTCTGGGGCCAACGCCCTGACTTTC. Residues: CSARDRGSGANALTF.

The chain carries TRBV6-5 and TRBJ2-2, with no clear D. The CDR3 sequence is 13 residues long. Trimming took 6 bases from V and 5 from J, leaving 10 bases between them. CDR1 and CDR2 from the germline V gene are MNHEY and SVGAGI. CDR3 amino acids: CASSDTPTGELFF. Here the CDR3 DNA reads TGTGCCAGCAGCGATACACCGACCGGGGAGCTGTTTTTT.

The sample holds a few counts of this clonotype. V is TRBV28 and J is TRBJ2-4, with 15 bases aligning to TRBD2. Looked up from germline, CDR1 is MDHEN and CDR2 is SYDVKM. V lost 6 bases, J lost 4 bases, and 10 bases stayed unmatched. The CDR3 length is 18 residues. In DNA form, the CDR3 reads TGTGCCAGCAGCGGCCGGACGGGACTAGCGGGAGGAAAAAACATTCAGTACTTC. This sequence encodes CASSGRTGLAGGKNIQYF.